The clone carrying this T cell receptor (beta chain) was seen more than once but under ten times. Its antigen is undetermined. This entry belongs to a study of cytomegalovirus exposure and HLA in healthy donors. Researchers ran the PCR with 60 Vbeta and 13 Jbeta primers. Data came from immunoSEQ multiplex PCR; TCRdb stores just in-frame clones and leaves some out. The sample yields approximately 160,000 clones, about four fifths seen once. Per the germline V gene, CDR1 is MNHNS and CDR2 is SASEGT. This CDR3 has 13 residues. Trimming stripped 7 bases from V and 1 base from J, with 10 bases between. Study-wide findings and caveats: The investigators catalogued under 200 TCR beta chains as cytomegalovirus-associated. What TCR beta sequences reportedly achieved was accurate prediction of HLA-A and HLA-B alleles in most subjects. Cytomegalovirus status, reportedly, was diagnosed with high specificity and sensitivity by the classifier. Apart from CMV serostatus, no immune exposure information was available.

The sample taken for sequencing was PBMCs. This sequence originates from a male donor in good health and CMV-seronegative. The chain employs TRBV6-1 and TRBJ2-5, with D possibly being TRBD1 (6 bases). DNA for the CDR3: TGTGCCAGCATACGGACAGCCCAAGAGACCCAGTACTTC. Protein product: CASIRTAQETQYF.